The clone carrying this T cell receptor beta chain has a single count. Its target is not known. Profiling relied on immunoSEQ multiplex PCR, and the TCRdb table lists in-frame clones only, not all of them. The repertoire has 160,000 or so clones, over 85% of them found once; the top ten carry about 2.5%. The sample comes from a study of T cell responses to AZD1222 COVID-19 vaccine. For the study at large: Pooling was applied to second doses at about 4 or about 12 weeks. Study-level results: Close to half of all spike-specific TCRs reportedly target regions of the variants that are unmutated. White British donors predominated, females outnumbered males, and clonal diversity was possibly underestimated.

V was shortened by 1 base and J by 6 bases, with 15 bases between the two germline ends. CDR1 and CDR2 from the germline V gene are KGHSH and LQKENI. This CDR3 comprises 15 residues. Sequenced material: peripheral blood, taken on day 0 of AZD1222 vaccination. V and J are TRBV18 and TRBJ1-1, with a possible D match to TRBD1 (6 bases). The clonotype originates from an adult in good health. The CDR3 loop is CASSPQIKGGAEAFF. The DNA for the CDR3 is TGTGCCAGCTCACCACAGATAAAAGGGGGGGCTGAAGCTTTCTTT.